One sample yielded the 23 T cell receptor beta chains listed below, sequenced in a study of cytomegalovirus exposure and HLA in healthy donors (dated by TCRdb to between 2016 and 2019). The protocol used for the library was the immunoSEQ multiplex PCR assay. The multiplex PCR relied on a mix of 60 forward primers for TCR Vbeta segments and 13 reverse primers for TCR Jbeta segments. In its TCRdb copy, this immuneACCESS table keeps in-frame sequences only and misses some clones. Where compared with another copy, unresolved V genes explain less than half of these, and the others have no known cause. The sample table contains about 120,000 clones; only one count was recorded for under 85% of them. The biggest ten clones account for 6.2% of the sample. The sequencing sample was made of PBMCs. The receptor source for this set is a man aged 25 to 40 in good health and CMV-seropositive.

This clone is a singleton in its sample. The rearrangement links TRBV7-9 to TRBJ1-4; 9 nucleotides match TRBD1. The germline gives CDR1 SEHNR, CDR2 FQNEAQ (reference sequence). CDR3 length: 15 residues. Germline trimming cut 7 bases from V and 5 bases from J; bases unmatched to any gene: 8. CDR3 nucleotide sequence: TGTGCCAGCAACCTAGCGGGGACAGGGAATGAAAAACTGTTTTTT. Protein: CASNLAGTGNEKLFF.

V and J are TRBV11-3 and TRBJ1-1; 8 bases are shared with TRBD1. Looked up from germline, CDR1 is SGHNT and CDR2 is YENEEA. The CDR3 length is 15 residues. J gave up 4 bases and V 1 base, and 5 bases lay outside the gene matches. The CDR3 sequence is CASSLGTGPRTEAFF. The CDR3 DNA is TGTGCCAGCAGCTTAGGGACAGGGCCTCGCACTGAAGCTTTCTTT.

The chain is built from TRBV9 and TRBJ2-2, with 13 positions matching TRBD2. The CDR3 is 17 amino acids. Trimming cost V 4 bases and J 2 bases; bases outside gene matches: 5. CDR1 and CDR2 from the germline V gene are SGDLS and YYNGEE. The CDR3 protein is CASSTRTSGGNTGELFF. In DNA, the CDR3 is TGTGCCAGCAGCACCCGGACTAGCGGGGGAAACACCGGGGAGCTGTTTTTT.

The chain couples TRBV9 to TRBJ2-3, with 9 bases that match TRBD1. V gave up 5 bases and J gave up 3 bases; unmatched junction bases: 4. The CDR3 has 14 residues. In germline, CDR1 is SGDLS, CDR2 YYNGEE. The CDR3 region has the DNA TGTGCCAGCAGTAACAGGGGGCAGACAGATACGCAGTATTTT. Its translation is CASSNRGQTDTQYF.

The CDR3 DNA reads as TGTGCCAGCAGCCAAGATTTCTCAGGACAGGGTTTCGCTAATGAAAAACTGTTTTTT. This encodes CASSQDFSGQGFANEKLFF. The gene calls are TRBV4-2 and TRBJ1-4, with TRBD1 identical over 8 bases. With V trimmed by 0 bases and J by 3 bases, 12 bases remained unmatched. CDR1 and CDR2 from the germline V gene are LGHNA and YNFKEQ. CDR3 length equals 19 residues.

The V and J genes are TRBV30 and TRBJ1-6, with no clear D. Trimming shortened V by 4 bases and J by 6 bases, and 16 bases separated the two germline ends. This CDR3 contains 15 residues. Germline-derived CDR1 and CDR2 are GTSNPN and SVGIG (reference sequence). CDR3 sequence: CAWKLAGDLNSPLHF. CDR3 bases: TGTGCCTGGAAACTCGCAGGCGATCTTAATTCACCCCTCCACTTT.

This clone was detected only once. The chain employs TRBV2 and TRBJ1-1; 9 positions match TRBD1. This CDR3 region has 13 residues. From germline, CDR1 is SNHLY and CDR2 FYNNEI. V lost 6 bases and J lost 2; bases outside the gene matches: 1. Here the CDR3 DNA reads TGTGCCAGCAGGGGACAGGGAAACACTGAAGCTTTCTTT. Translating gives CASRGQGNTEAFF.

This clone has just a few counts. The CDR3 spells CASSPQRTDTQYF. CDR3 coding DNA: TGTGCTAGTTCCCCACAGCGCACAGATACGCAGTATTTT. The J gene is TRBJ2-3, the V gene TRBV12-5, with D uncertain. Germline CDR1 reads LGHNT; CDR2 reads FRNRAP. Trimming took off 8 bases at V and 1 base at J, with 10 bases between the two ends. This CDR3 has 13 residues.

Here the CDR3 DNA reads TGTGCCAGCCGGGGACACTCTAACTATGGCTACACCTTC. It encodes CASRGHSNYGYTF. This chain uses TRBV25-1 with TRBJ1-2; the D gene is possibly TRBD1 (6 bases). Trimming pared 8 bases from V and 0 bases from J, leaving 10 bases between. Germline lookup yields CDR1 MGHDK and CDR2 SYGVNS. The length of the CDR3 is 13 residues.

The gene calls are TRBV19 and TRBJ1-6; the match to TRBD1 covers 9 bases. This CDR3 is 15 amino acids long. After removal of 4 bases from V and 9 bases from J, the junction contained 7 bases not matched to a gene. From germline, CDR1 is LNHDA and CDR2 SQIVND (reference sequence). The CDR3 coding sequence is TGTGCCAGTAGTACCCGACAGGGGGGGGTTTCACCCCTCCACTTT. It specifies CASSTRQGGVSPLHF.

This chain's CDR3 is CASSKPGQGDGYTF. In DNA form, the CDR3 reads TGTGCCAGCTCAAAACCGGGACAGGGGGATGGCTACACCTTC. The rearrangement uses TRBV6-5 and TRBJ1-2; 11 bases line up with TRBD1. This CDR3 spans 14 amino acids. The V gene's germline CDR1 is MNHEY and CDR2 SVGAGI. Trimming cost V 8 bases and J 6 bases; bases outside gene matches: 8.

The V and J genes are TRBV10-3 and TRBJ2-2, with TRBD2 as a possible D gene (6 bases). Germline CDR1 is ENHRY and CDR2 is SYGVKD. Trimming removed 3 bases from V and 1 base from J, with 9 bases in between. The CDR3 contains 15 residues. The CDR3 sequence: CAISDRGLNTGELFF. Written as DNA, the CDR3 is TGTGCCATCAGTGATCGGGGGTTGAACACCGGGGAGCTGTTTTTT.

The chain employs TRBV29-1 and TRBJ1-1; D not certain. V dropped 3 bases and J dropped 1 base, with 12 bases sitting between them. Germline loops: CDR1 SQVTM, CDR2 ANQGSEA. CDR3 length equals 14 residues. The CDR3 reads CSVENVGRNTEAFF. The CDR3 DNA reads TGCAGCGTTGAGAACGTAGGGAGGAACACTGAAGCTTTCTTT. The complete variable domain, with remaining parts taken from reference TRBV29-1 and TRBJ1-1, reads SAVISQKPSRDICQRGTSLTIQCQVDSQVTMMFWYRQQPGQSLTLIATANQGSEATYESGFVIDKFPISRPNLTFSTLTVSNMSPEDSSIYLCSVENVGRNTEAFFGQGTRLTVV.

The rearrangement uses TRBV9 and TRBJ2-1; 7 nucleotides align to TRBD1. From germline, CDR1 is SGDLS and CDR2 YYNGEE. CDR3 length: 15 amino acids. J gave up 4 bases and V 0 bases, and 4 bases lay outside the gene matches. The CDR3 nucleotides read TGTGCCAGCAGCGTAGATAGACAGGGTTACAATGAGCAGTTCTTC. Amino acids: CASSVDRQGYNEQFF.

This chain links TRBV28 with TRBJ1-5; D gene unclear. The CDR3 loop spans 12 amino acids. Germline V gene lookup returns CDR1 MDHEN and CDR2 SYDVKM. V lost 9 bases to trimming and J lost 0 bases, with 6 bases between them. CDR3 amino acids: CASDTSNQPQHF. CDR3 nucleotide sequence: TGTGCCAGTGACACTAGCAATCAGCCCCAGCATTTT.

The CDR3 protein is CASSLGFVAGGSPDTQYF. The CDR3 DNA reads TGCGCCAGCAGCTTGGGATTCGTAGCGGGGGGGTCCCCAGATACGCAGTATTTT. This chain joins TRBV5-1 and TRBJ2-3; 11 bases agree with TRBD2. After removal of 0 bases from V and 4 bases from J, the junction contained 10 bases not matched to a gene. This CDR3 is built from 18 residues. Germline-derived CDR1 and CDR2 are SGHRS and YFSETQ.

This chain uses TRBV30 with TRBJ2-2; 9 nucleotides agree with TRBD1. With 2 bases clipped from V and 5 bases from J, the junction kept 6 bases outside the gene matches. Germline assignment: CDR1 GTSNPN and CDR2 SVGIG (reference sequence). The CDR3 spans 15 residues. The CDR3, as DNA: TGTGCCTGGAGTCCTGGGACAGGGTGGACCGGGGAGCTGTTTTTT. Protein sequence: CAWSPGTGWTGELFF.

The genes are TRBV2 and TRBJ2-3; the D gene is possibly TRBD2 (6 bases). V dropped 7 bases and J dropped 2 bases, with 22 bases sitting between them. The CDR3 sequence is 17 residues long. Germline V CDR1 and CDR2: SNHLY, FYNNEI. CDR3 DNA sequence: TGTGCCAGCAAAGATGGGTGGGGCGGGGACTCCACAGATACGCAGTATTTT. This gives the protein CASKDGWGGDSTDTQYF.

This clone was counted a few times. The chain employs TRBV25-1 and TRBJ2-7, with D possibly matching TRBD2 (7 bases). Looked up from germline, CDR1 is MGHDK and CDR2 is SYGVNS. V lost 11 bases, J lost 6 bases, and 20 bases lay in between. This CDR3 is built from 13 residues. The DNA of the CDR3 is TGTGCCGTAGGAAAGGGGGGGGGCCGCGAGCAGTACTTC. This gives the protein CAVGKGGGREQYF.

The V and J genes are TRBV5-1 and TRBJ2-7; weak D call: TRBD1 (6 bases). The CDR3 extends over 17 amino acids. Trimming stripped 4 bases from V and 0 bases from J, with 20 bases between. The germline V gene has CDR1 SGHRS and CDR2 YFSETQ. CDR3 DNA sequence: TGCGCCAGCAGCCCGGGATTCGGACAGCGACTCTCCTACGAGCAGTACTTC. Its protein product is CASSPGFGQRLSYEQYF.

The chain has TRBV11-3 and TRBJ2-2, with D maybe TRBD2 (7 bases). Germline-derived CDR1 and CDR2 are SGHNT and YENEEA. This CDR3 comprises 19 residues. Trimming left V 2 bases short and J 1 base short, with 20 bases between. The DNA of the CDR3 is TGTGCCAGCAGCTTATCCTGGGGGCGGGGGCCTATGAACACCGGGGAGCTGTTTTTT. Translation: CASSLSWGRGPMNTGELFF.

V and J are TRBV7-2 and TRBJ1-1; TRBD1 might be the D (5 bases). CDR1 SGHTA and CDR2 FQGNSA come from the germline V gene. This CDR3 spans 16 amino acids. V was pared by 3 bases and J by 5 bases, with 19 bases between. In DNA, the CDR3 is TGTGCCAGCAGCTTTCAATTCCAGGGAACACTAACTGAAGCTTTCTTT. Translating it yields CASSFQFQGTLTEAFF.

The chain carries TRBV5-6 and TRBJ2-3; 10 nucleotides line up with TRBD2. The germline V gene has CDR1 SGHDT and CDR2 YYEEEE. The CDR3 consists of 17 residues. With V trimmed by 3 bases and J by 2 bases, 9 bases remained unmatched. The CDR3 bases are TGTGCCAGCAGCTCTTCTTTTAGCGGGGGGCCCACAGATACGCAGTATTTT. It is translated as CASSSSFSGGPTDTQYF.